The 6 T cell receptor beta chains below all came from one sample that was sequenced in a study of blood T cell repertoires in COVID-19. Clones were read by immunoSEQ multiplex PCR, and TCRdb kept only the in-frame ones, dropping some. The sample has some 60,000 clones; 65% to 85% are singletons. Source material: peripheral blood. These receptors were obtained from a man in his 60s with acute or convalescent COVID-19.

The chain employs TRBV4-2 and TRBJ1-6, with D possibly TRBD1 on 6 matching bases. V dropped 0 bases and J dropped 5 bases, with 8 bases sitting between them. CDR3 length: 15 amino acids. CDR1 is LGHNA and CDR2 is YNFKEQ in the germline V gene. The chain's CDR3 is CASSQEKGDNSPLHF. The CDR3 coding sequence is TGTGCCAGCAGCCAAGAGAAGGGGGATAATTCACCCCTCCACTTT.

V and J are TRBV4-2 and TRBJ1-2; weak D call: TRBD1 (6 bases). Looked up from germline, CDR1 is LGHNA and CDR2 is YNFKEQ. V was cut by 0 bases and J by 4 bases, with 21 bases left in between. CDR3 length: 18 amino acids. CDR3 region: CASSQDRPGARGVYGYTF. DNA for the CDR3: TGTGCCAGCAGCCAAGACAGGCCGGGGGCGCGGGGGGTCTATGGCTACACCTTC.

The rearrangement joins TRBV6-1 to TRBJ1-2, with D uncertain. Deletions cut 1 base from V and 3 bases from J, with 6 bases between. CDR3 length: 13 residues. Germline CDR1 is MNHNS and CDR2 is SASEGT. The CDR3 is CASSEDGYYGYTF. CDR3 nucleotides: TGTGCCAGCAGTGAAGACGGGTACTATGGCTACACCTTC.

The chain carries TRBV25-1 and TRBJ2-3; TRBD1 matches at 8 bases. V was pared by 8 bases and J by 1 base, with 8 bases of the junction left unmatched. The CDR3 loop spans 15 amino acids. The germline gives CDR1 MGHDK, CDR2 SYGVNS. CDR3 loop: CASGPGGAGTDTQYF. In nucleotides, the CDR3 is TGTGCCAGCGGCCCAGGGGGCGCTGGCACAGATACGCAGTATTTT.

This chain connects TRBV7-8 to TRBJ1-5, with 7 bases aligning to TRBD1. The junction had 11 bases not matched to a gene; V was cut back by 7 bases and J by 5 bases. The CDR3 consists of 15 residues. Germline V gives CDR1 SGHVS, CDR2 FQNEAQ. In nucleotides, the CDR3 is TGTGCCAGCAACCCTCGACAGGGAGTTCATCAGCCCCAGCATTTT. It yields the protein CASNPRQGVHQPQHF. The entire variable domain, with the rest obtained from reference TRBV7-8 and TRBJ1-5, is as follows: GAGVSQSPRYKVAKRGQDVALRCDPISGHVSLFWYQQALGQGPEFLTYFQNEAQLDKSGLPSDRFFAERPEGSVSTLKIQRTQQEDSAVYLCASNPRQGVHQPQHFGDGTRLSIL.

The chain is built from TRBV5-1 and TRBJ1-2, with D possibly matching TRBD1 (6 bases). CDR3 length: 15 amino acids. Trimming stripped 0 bases from V and 0 bases from J, with 9 bases between. Germline lookup yields CDR1 SGHRS and CDR2 YFSETQ. CDR3 loop: CASSLEGQANYGYTF. The CDR3 DNA reads as TGCGCCAGCAGCTTGGAGGGACAAGCTAACTATGGCTACACCTTC.